Shown below are 15 T cell receptor beta chains from a single sample sequenced in a study of T cell therapy after organ transplantation. Assay: immunoSEQ multiplex PCR; the TCRdb copy retains only in-frame clones and omits some. The sample has about 20,000 clones; about four fifths are singletons. The time point was: 20-29 weeks after completion of therapy. These receptors lack a known antigen. The sequencing here drew on CD8+ T cells from blood, taken after autologous CMV-specific T cell therapy. The source of these receptors is a human patient who had received a solid organ transplant and had CMV disease. Some T cells may originate from the graft donor.

This clone is labeled large. The chain is built from TRBV28 and TRBJ2-1; D unresolved. Trimming stripped 5 bases from V and 9 bases from J, with 14 bases between. CDR1 is MDHEN and CDR2 is SYDVKM in the germline V gene. The CDR3 has 13 amino acids. CDR3 residues: CASSPNPSSEQFF. DNA for the CDR3: TGTGCCAGCAGTCCTAACCCGTCTAGTGAGCAGTTCTTC.

The chain recombines TRBV5-1 with TRBJ2-5; D uncertain. Trimming left V 0 bases short and J 0 bases short, with 6 bases between. From germline, CDR1 is SGHRS and CDR2 YFSETQ. The CDR3 length is 14 residues. The CDR3 sequence: CASSLVRYQETQYF. For the CDR3, the DNA is TGCGCCAGCAGCTTGGTGAGGTACCAAGAGACCCAGTACTTC.

CDR3 residues: CASSQEGLAGAWDEQFF. DNA for the CDR3: TGTGCCAGCAGCCAAGAGGGACTAGCGGGAGCCTGGGATGAGCAGTTCTTC. This rearrangement joins TRBV14 to TRBJ2-1, with TRBD2 identical over 14 bases. V lost 0 bases to trimming and J lost 8 bases; unmatched junction nucleotides: 6. CDR3 length equals 17 residues. CDR1 is SGHDN and CDR2 is FVKESK in the germline V gene.

The rearrangement joins TRBV11-2 to TRBJ2-7; 7 bases map to TRBD1. The CDR3 is 14 residues long. The germline V gene has CDR1 SGHAT and CDR2 FQNNGV. The V segment lost 1 base and the J segment 4 bases; nucleotides outside the gene matches: 4. CDR3 amino acids: CASSLGTGQYEQYF. The CDR3 coding sequence is TGTGCCAGCAGCTTAGGGACAGGTCAGTACGAGCAGTACTTC.

This chain links TRBV6-1 with TRBJ2-1; D not certain. The ends were cut back, 3 bases at V and 6 bases at J, with 12 bases in the middle. Germline CDR1 MNHNS, CDR2 SASEGT. There are 14 residues in the CDR3. The CDR3, as DNA: TGTGCCAGCAGTGATGAGACTTACCCCAATGAGCAGTTCTTC. Protein: CASSDETYPNEQFF.

The V call is TRBV27, the J call TRBJ1-5; the D is unclear. Trimming took 3 bases from V and 1 from J, leaving 7 bases between them. This CDR3 is 14 amino acids long. CDR1 and CDR2 (germline): MNHEY, SMNVEV (reference sequence). The chain's CDR3 is CASSLLGSNQPQHF. The CDR3 coding sequence is TGTGCCAGCAGTTTGTTGGGCAGCAATCAGCCCCAGCATTTT.

In this sample, this clone turned up a few times. The chain carries TRBV4-1 and TRBJ1-1, with D perhaps TRBD1 (6 bases). Germline V gives CDR1 MGHRA, CDR2 YSYEKL. V was shortened by 6 bases and J by 3 bases, with 14 bases between the two germline ends. CDR3 length equals 14 residues. The CDR3 loop is CASRFQGWDTEAFF. In nucleotides, the CDR3 is TGCGCCAGCAGGTTTCAGGGGTGGGACACTGAAGCTTTCTTT.

V gene TRBV7-2 combines with J gene TRBJ2-1, with 8 bases that match TRBD2. Germline V lookup: CDR1 SGHTA, CDR2 FQGNSA. V lost 5 bases and J lost 7; bases outside the gene matches: 4. This CDR3 is built from 13 residues. The CDR3 nucleotides are TGTGCCAGCAGCATAGGGACTAGGAATGAGCAGTTCTTC. Amino acid sequence: CASSIGTRNEQFF.

The chain recombines TRBV6-6 with TRBJ1-5, with a possible D match to TRBD1 (5 bases). Trimming removed 0 bases from V and 6 bases from J, with 15 bases in between. The length of the CDR3 is 16 residues. Germline values: CDR1 MNHNY, CDR2 SVGAGI (reference sequence). CDR3 residues: CASSYSTLGPIQPQHF. The CDR3 DNA is TGTGCCAGCAGTTACTCGACGTTGGGGCCCATTCAGCCCCAGCATTTT.

The chain recombines TRBV27 with TRBJ2-5, with 9 bases fitting TRBD2. V shed 8 bases and J 5 bases; nucleotides not matched to a gene: 9. This CDR3 has 14 amino acids. Germline values: CDR1 MNHEY, CDR2 SMNVEV (reference sequence). In nucleotides, the CDR3 is TGTGCCAGCGACGTTAGCGGGGGTGGTGAGACCCAGTACTTC. Translation: CASDVSGGGETQYF.

The V and J genes are TRBV9 and TRBJ1-2; perhaps TRBD1 as D (6 bases). Germline-derived CDR1 and CDR2 are SGDLS and YYNGEE. V was pared by 0 bases and J by 4 bases, with 16 bases between. The CDR3 runs to 16 residues. Written as DNA, the CDR3 is TGTGCCAGCAGCGTAGCCGGGACACCGAGCACCTATGGCTACACCTTC. It specifies CASSVAGTPSTYGYTF.

The J gene is TRBJ1-4, the V gene TRBV15; TRBD1 is a possible D gene (6 bases). Trimming cost V 1 base and J 8 bases, with 14 bases left between them. The CDR3 is made up of 15 amino acids. Germline V gives CDR1 LNHNV, CDR2 YYDKDF (reference sequence). In DNA, the CDR3 is TGTGCCACCAGCAGAGGGCTGGGGGCGAGGGAAAAACTGTTTTTT. Protein product: CATSRGLGAREKLFF. Using reference TRBV15 and TRBJ1-4 for the parts outside the CDR3, the full variable domain is DAMVIQNPRYQVTQFGKPVTLSCSQTLNHNVMYWYQQKSSQAPKLLFHYYDKDFNNEADTPDNFQSRRPNTSFCFLDIRSPGLGDTAMYLCATSRGLGAREKLFFGSGTQLSVL.

V usage is TRBV4-2 and J usage is TRBJ2-2, with 11 bases lining up with TRBD2. CDR1 is LGHNA and CDR2 is YNFKEQ in the germline V gene. Losses at the gene ends were 0 bases for V and 6 bases for J; bases not matched to a gene: 6. CDR3 length equals 17 residues. CDR3 in amino acids: CASSQDLAGGPSGELFF. The CDR3 DNA reads as TGTGCCAGCAGCCAAGATTTAGCGGGGGGGCCCTCCGGGGAGCTGTTTTTT.

Only one count was recorded for this clone. This chain links TRBV5-6 with TRBJ2-3, with a weak D call TRBD1 (6 bases). V lost 4 bases and J 4 bases, leaving 16 bases between the germline ends. The V gene's germline CDR1 is SGHDT and CDR2 YYEEEE. The CDR3 covers 15 residues. The CDR3 DNA sequence: TGTGCCAGCAGCGCAGGTCTCCCAGGGGCAGATACGCAGTATTTT. Amino acids: CASSAGLPGADTQYF.

Notes on this clone: The junction does not match germline at one end; this may be a read error. The chain uses TRBV7-4 and TRBJ2-1; D is undetermined. The CDR3 has 14 amino acids. Germline CDR1 SGHVT, CDR2 SQSDAQ. The DNA of the CDR3 is TGTGCCAGCAGCTTGGCAGCCTCCCACAATGAGCAGTTCTTC. Its protein is CASSLAASHNEQFF.